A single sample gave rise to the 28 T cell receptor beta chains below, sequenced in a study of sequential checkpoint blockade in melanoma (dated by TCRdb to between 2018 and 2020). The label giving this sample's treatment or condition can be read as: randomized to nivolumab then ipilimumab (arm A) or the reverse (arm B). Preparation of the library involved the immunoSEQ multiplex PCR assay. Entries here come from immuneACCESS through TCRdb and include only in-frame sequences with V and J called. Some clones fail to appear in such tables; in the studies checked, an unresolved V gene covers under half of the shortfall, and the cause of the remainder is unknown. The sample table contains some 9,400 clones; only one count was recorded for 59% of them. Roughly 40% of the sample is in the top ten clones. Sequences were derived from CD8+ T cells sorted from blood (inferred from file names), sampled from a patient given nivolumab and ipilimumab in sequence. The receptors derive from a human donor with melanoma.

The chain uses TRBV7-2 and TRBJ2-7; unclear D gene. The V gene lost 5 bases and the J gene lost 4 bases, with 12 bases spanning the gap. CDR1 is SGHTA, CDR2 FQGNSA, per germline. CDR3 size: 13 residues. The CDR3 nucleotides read TGTGCCAGCAGCCCCCATTGGCCTTACGAGCAGTACTTC. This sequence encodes CASSPHWPYEQYF.

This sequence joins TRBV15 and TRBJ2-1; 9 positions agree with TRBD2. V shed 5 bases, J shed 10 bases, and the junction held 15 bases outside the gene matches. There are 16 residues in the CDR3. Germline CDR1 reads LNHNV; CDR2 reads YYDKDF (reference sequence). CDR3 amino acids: CATSVLAGAGGREQFF. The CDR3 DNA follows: TGTGCCACCAGCGTATTAGCGGGGGCCGGGGGGAGGGAGCAGTTCTTC.

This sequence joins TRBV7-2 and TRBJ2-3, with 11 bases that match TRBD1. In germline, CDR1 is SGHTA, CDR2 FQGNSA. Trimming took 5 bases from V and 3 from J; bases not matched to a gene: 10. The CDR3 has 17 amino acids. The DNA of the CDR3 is TGTGCCAGCAGCGACCCCAGGACAGGGGGCATGACAGATACGCAGTATTTT. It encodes CASSDPRTGGMTDTQYF.

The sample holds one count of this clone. The CDR3 DNA reads as TGTGCCAGCAGCCAAGGCCTGACTAGCGGGGGAGACATATCCTACGAGCAGTACTTC. Protein product: CASSQGLTSGGDISYEQYF. The V gene is TRBV14, the J gene TRBJ2-7; 12 positions match TRBD2. Germline CDR1 and CDR2: SGHDN and FVKESK. The CDR3 spans 19 residues. With 1 base clipped from V and 1 base from J, the junction kept 11 bases outside the gene matches.

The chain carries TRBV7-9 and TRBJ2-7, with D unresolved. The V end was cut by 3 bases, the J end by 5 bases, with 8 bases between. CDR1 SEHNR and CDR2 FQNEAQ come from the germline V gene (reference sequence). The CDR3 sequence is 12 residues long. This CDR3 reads CASSFEEDEQYF. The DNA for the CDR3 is TGTGCCAGCAGCTTTGAGGAAGACGAGCAGTACTTC.

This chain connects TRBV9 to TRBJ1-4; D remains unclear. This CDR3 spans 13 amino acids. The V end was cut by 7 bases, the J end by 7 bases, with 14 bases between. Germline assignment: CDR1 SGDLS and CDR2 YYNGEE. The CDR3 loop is CASGSGQAEKLFF. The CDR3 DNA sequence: TGTGCCAGCGGCAGCGGGCAAGCTGAAAAACTGTTTTTT.

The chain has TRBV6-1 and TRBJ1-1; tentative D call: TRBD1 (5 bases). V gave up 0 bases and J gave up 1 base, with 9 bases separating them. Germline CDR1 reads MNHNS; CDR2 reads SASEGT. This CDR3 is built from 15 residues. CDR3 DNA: TGTGCCAGCAGTGAAGCGGCAGGGTCGAACACTGAAGCTTTCTTT. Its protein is CASSEAAGSNTEAFF.

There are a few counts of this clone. In DNA, the CDR3 is TGTGCCAGCAGCTTAAGGACTAGCGGGGGGCACTACAATGAGCAGTTCTTC. It is translated as CASSLRTSGGHYNEQFF. The J gene is TRBJ2-1, the V gene TRBV7-9; 14 nucleotides align to TRBD2. V lost 2 bases to trimming and J lost 3 bases; unmatched junction nucleotides: 3. The CDR3 is made up of 17 amino acids. Germline CDR1 is SEHNR and CDR2 is FQNEAQ (reference sequence).

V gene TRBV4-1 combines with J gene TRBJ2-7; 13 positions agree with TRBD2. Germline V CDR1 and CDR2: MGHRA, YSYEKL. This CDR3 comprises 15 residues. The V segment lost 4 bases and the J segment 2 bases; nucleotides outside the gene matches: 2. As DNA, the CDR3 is TGCGCCAGCAGCCCTGGACTAGCGGGGGCCTACGAGCAGTACTTC. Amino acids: CASSPGLAGAYEQYF.

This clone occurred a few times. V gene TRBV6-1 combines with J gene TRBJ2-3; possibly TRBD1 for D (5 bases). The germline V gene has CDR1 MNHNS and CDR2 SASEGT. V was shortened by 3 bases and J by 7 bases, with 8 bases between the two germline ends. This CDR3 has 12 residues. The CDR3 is CASSDPGNTQYF. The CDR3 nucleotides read TGTGCCAGCAGTGACCCAGGGAATACGCAGTATTTT.

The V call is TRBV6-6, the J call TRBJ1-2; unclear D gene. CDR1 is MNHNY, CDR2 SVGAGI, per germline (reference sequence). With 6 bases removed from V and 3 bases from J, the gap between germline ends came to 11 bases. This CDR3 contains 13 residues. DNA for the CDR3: TGTGCCAGCAGGGGAGACACTCACTATGGCTACACCTTC. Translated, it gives CASRGDTHYGYTF.

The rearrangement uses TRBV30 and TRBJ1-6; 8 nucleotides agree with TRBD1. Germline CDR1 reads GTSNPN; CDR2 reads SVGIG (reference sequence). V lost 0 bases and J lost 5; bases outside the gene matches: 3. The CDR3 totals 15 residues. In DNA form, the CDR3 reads TGTGCCTGGAGTGTAGGGACAGGCGATAATTCACCCCTCCACTTT. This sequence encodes CAWSVGTGDNSPLHF.

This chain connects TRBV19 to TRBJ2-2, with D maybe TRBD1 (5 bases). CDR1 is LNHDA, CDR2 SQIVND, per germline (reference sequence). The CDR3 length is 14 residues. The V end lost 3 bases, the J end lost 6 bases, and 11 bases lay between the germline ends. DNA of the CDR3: TGTGCCAGTAGTATGGTGGGGCTGGCCGGGGAGCTGTTTTTT. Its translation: CASSMVGLAGELFF.

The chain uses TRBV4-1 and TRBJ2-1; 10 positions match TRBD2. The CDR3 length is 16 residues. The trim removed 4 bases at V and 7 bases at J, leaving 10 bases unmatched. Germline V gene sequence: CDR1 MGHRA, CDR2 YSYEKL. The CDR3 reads CASSPKGAGGPNEQFF. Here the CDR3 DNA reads TGCGCCAGCAGCCCCAAGGGAGCGGGGGGGCCTAATGAGCAGTTCTTC.

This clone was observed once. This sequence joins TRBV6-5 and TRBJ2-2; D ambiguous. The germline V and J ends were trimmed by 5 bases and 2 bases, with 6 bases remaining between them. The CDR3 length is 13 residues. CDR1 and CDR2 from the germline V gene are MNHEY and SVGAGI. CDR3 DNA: TGTGCCAGCAGTACGACAAACACCGGGGAGCTGTTTTTT. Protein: CASSTTNTGELFF.

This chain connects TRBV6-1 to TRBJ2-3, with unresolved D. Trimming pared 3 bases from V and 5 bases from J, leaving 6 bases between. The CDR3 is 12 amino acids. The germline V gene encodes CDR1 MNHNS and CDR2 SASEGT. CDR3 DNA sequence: TGTGCCAGCAGTGATCGAGAAGATACGCAGTATTTT. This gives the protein CASSDREDTQYF.

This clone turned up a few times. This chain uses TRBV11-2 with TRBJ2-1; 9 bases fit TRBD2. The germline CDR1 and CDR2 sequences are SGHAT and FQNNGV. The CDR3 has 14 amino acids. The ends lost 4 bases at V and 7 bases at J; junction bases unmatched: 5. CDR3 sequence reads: CASSWGTSNNEQFF. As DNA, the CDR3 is TGTGCCAGCAGCTGGGGGACTAGCAATAATGAGCAGTTCTTC.

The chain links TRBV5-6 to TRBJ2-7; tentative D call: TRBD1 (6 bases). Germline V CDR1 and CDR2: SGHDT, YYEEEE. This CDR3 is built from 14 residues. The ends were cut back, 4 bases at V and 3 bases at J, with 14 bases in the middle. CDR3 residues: CASSPGHSYYEQYF. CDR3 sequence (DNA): TGTGCCAGCAGCCCGGGACACAGTTACTACGAGCAGTACTTC.

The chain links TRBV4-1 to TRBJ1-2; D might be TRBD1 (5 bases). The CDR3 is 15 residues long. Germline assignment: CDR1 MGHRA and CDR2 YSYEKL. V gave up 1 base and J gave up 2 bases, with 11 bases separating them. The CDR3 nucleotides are TGCGCCAGCAGCCAAGTGTCACGGGGGAACTATGGCTACACCTTC. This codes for CASSQVSRGNYGYTF.

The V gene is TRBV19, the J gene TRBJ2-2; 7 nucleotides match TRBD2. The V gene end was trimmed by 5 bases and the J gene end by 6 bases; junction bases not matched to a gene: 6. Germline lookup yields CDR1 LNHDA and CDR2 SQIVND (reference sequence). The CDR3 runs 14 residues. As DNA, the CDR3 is TGTGCCAGTAGTCAATGGGGAGGGGCCGGGGAGCTGTTTTTT. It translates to CASSQWGGAGELFF.

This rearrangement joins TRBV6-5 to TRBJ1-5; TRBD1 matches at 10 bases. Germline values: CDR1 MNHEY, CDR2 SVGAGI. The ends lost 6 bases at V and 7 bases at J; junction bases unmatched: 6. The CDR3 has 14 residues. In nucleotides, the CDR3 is TGTGCCAGCAGACCCGGACAGGGGGGGCAGCCCCAGCATTTT. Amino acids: CASRPGQGGQPQHF.

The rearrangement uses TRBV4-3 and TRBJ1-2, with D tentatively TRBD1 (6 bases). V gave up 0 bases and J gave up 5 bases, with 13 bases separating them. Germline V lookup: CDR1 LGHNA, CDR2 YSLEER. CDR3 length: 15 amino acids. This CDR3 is CASSQEATGLYGYTF. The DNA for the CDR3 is TGCGCCAGCAGCCAAGAAGCGACAGGCCTTTATGGCTACACCTTC.

The CDR3 region is CASSLPTSGGDPDTQYF. CDR3 in DNA: TGTGCCAGCAGCTTACCTACTAGCGGTGGCGACCCAGATACGCAGTATTTT. The chain has TRBV7-3 and TRBJ2-3; TRBD2 agrees at 8 bases. The germline V gene has CDR1 SGHTA and CDR2 FQGTGA. V trimming: 2 bases; J trimming: 4 bases; junction bases outside the gene matches: 11. The CDR3 is 17 amino acids.

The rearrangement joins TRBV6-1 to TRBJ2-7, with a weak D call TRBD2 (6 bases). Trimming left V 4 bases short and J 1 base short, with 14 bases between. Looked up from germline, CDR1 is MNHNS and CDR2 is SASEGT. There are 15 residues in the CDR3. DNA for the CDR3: TGTGCCAGCAGTGGGGGAGGAGGCGGATCCTACGAGCAGTACTTC. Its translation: CASSGGGGGSYEQYF.

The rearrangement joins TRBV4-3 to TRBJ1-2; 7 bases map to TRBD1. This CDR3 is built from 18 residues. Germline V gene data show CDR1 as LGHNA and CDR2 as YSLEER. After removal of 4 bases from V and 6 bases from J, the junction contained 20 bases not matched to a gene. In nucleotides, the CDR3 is TGCGCCAGCAGCCCCTCGAGAGGAACCAGGGGGAACGTCGATGGCTACACCTTC. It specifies CASSPSRGTRGNVDGYTF.

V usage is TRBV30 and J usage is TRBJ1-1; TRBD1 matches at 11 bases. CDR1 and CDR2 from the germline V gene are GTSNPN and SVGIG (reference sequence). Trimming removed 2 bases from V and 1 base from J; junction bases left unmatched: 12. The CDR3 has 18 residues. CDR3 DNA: TGTGCCTGGAGTTTCGCGGCCCGGACAGGGGGCAAGAACACTGAAGCTTTCTTT. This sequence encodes CAWSFAARTGGKNTEAFF.

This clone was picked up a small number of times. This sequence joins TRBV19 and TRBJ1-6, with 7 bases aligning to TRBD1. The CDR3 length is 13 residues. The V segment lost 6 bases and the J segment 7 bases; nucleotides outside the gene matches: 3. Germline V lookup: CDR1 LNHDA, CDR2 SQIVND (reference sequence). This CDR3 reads CASRSGGNSPLHF. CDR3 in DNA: TGTGCCAGTAGATCAGGGGGGAATTCACCCCTCCACTTT.

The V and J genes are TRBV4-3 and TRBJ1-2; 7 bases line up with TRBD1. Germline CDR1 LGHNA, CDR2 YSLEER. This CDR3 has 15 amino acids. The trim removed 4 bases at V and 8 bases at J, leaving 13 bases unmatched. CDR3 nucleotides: TGCGCCAGCAGCCCTACGGACAGGACTATTTGGGGCTACACCTTC. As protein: CASSPTDRTIWGYTF.